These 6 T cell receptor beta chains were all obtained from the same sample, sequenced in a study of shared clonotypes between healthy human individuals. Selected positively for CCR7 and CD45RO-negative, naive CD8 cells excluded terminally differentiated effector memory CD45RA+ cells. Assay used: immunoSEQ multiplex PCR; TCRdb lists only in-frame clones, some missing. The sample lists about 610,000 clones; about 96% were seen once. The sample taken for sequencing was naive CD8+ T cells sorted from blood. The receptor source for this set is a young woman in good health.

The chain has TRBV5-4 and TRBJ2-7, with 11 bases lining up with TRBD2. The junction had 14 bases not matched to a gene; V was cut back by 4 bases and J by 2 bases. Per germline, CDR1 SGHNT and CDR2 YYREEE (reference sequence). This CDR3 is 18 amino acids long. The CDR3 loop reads CASSHIISGTSGTYEQYF. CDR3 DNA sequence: TGTGCCAGCAGCCACATTATTTCCGGGACTAGCGGAACCTACGAGCAGTACTTC.

CDR3 sequence: CASSGLEVEQYF. The CDR3 DNA sequence: TGTGCCAGCAGCGGACTAGAAGTCGAGCAGTACTTC. The V call is TRBV9, the J call TRBJ2-7; D is possibly TRBD2 (6 bases). V lost 3 bases, J lost 6 bases, and 10 bases lay in between. Germline V gene sequence: CDR1 SGDLS, CDR2 YYNGEE. The CDR3 spans 12 residues.

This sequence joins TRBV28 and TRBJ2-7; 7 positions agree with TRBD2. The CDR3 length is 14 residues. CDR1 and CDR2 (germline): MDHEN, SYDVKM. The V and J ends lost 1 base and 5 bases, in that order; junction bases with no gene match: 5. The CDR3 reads CASSLFAGDDEQYF. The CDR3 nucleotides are TGTGCCAGCAGTTTATTTGCGGGAGACGACGAGCAGTACTTC.

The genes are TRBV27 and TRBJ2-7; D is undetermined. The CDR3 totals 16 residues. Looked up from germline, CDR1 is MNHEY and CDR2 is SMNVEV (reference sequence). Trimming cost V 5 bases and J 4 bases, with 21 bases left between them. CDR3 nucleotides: TGTGCCAGCAGTCCCCATTTGCGGAGACCCCAATACGAGCAGTACTTC. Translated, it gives CASSPHLRRPQYEQYF.

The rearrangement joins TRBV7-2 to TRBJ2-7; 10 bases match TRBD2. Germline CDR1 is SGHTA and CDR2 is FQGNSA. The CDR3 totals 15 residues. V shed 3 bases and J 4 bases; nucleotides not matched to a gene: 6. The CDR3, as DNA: TGTGCCAGCAGCTTGCTAGGACTAGCGGCTTACGAGCAGTACTTC. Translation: CASSLLGLAAYEQYF.

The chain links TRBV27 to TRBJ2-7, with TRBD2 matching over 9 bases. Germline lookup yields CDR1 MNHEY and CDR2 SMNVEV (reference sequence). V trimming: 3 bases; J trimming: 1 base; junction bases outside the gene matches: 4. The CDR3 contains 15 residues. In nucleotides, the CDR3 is TGTGCCAGCAGTTTTGAAGCGGGAGGATCCTACGAGCAGTACTTC. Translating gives CASSFEAGGSYEQYF.